The 24 T cell receptor beta chains reported below all come from one sample, sequenced in a study of T-cell memory formation after mild COVID-19. TCRdb analysed the 5' RACE reads with MiXCR anew, one entry per CDR3 protein. The profile covers about 110,000 distinct CDR3 sequences, with about a sixth appearing a single time and roughly 5.5% taken by the ten largest. Sequencing used PBMCs or a T cell subset sorted from them (not recorded which). The receptors were sampled from a man between 18 and 29 years old who had mild COVID-19 (a few samples of this study predate the infection). Cell type and time point are not known.

The chain has TRBV24-1 and TRBJ2-3, with D unresolved. The ends were cut back, 4 bases at V and 2 bases at J, with 9 bases in the middle. Germline V lookup: CDR1 KGHDR, CDR2 SFDVKD. This CDR3 region has 14 residues. Written as DNA, the CDR3 is TGTGCCACCAGTGACTACGCAACCACAGATACGCAGTATTTT. Protein product: CATSDYATTDTQYF.

This clonotype was recorded a few times. The chain has TRBV10-2 and TRBJ2-3, with 10 bases lining up with TRBD1. V was clipped by 6 bases and J by 4 bases; unmatched bases: 7. The CDR3 sequence is 15 residues long. Germline loops: CDR1 WSHSY, CDR2 SAAADI. CDR3 region: CASRVGQGGADTQYF. As DNA, the CDR3 is TGCGCCAGCAGGGTAGGACAGGGGGGGGCAGATACGCAGTATTTT.

This clonotype was observed a handful of times. The V and J genes are TRBV12-3 or TRBV12-4 and TRBJ2-3; 7 bases are shared with TRBD1. This CDR3 comprises 13 residues. V trimming: 8 bases; J trimming: 1 base; junction bases outside the gene matches: 3. The CDR3 DNA reads TGTGCCAGCGTCCAGGGGGGCACAGATACGCAGTATTTT. Residues: CASVQGGTDTQYF.

This CDR3 is CASSQDRGGARDTQYF. CDR3 in DNA: TGCGCCAGCAGCCAAGATCGCGGGGGGGCCCGGGATACGCAGTATTTT. V and J are TRBV4-3 and TRBJ2-3; 9 nucleotides line up with TRBD2. J gave up 6 bases and V 0 bases, and 7 bases lay outside the gene matches. CDR1 LGHNA and CDR2 YSLEER come from the germline V gene. This CDR3 has 16 residues.

In this sample, this clonotype turned up a few times. The chain employs TRBV12-3 or TRBV12-4 and TRBJ1-3; D unclear. V was pared by 4 bases and J by 4 bases, with 5 bases between. The CDR3 length is 12 residues. CDR3 protein: CASSYLGNTIYF. Here the CDR3 DNA reads TGTGCCAGCAGTTATCTCGGAAACACCATATATTTT.

The chain joins TRBV11-3 to TRBJ2-1, with unresolved D. Per the germline V gene, CDR1 is SGHNT and CDR2 is YENEEA. V lost 5 bases and J 0 bases, leaving 11 bases between the germline ends. This CDR3 is built from 15 residues. CDR3 in amino acids: CASSPSLTSYNEQFF. CDR3 sequence (DNA): TGTGCCAGCAGCCCCTCCCTGACCTCCTACAATGAGCAGTTCTTC. Filled out from reference TRBV11-3 and TRBJ2-1, the complete variable domain reads EAGVVQSPRYKIIEKKQPVAFWCNPISGHNTLYWYLQNLGQGPELLIRYENEEAVDDSQLPKDRFSAERLKGVDSTLKIQPAELGDSAVYLCASSPSLTSYNEQFFGPGTRLTVL.

V gene TRBV18 combines with J gene TRBJ1-1; tentative D call: TRBD1 (6 bases). The CDR3 is 14 residues long. Trimming took 3 bases from V and 3 from J, leaving 11 bases between them. Germline CDR1 and CDR2: KGHSH and LQKENI. The CDR3 DNA is TGTGCCAGCTCACCTGCGGGGGCGGACACTGAAGCTTTCTTT. Translated: CASSPAGADTEAFF.

This clonotype was seen more than once but under ten times. The chain has TRBV7-3 and TRBJ2-3; D is perhaps TRBD2 (6 bases). The CDR3 spans 14 residues. Germline V gene sequence: CDR1 SGHTA, CDR2 FQGTGA. V was cut by 3 bases and J by 4 bases, with 11 bases left in between. The CDR3 reads CASSLAGPSDTQYF. For the CDR3, the DNA is TGTGCCAGCAGCTTGGCGGGGCCCTCAGATACGCAGTATTTT.

This clonotype came up a few times. The V call is TRBV5-6, the J call TRBJ1-1; 8 bases agree with TRBD1. This CDR3 has 14 amino acids. Germline CDR1 is SGHDT and CDR2 is YYEEEE. Losses at the gene ends were 0 bases for V and 11 bases for J; bases not matched to a gene: 9. Here the CDR3 reads CASSLGQGTGYAFF. The CDR3 DNA reads TGTGCCAGCAGCTTGGGACAGGGGACGGGTTACGCTTTCTTT.

The chain combines TRBV2 with TRBJ1-6; D is perhaps TRBD1 (6 bases). The CDR3 is 14 amino acids. V lost 6 bases and J 7 bases, leaving 13 bases between the germline ends. CDR1 and CDR2 (germline): SNHLY, FYNNEI. For the CDR3, the DNA is TGTGCCAGCAGGGCCGGGACACCCAATTCACCCCTCCACTTT. Translating it yields CASRAGTPNSPLHF.

The chain couples TRBV6-1 to TRBJ2-7, with 10 bases fitting TRBD1. J lost 2 bases, V lost 4 bases, and 5 bases had no gene match. The CDR3 contains 15 residues. Germline CDR1 reads MNHNS; CDR2 reads SASEGT. CDR3 amino acids: CASSVGQGDTYEQYV. In DNA, the CDR3 is TGTGCCAGCAGTGTCGGACAGGGGGACACCTACGAGCAGTACGTC.

CDR3 coding DNA: TGCAGTGCCCGAGGCGGGTTATTAAATTCACCCCTCCACTTT. Residues: CSARGGLLNSPLHF. The J gene is TRBJ1-6, the V gene TRBV20-1; D is ambiguous. The CDR3 spans 14 residues. V was shortened by 6 bases and J by 7 bases, with 16 bases between the two germline ends. Germline loops: CDR1 DFQATT, CDR2 SNEGSKA (reference sequence).

Comments on this clonotype: With a much larger clone just one base away, this may be a read error. The CDR3 sequence is CASSSEGWYEQFF. The CDR3, as DNA: TGTGCCAGCAGCTCAGAGGGGTGGTATGAGCAGTTCTTC. This rearrangement joins TRBV9 to TRBJ2-1; D may match TRBD1 or TRBD2 (5 bases each). The CDR3 totals 13 residues. The V and J ends lost 4 bases and 8 bases respectively, with 13 bases between them. Germline CDR1 SGDLS, CDR2 YYNGEE.

The rearrangement links TRBV9 to TRBJ2-1; the D gene is possibly TRBD1 (8 bases). The CDR3 contains 15 residues. The germline CDR1 and CDR2 sequences are SGDLS and YYNGEE. The V end was cut by 5 bases, the J end by 6 bases, with 18 bases between. The CDR3, as DNA: TGTGCCAGCAGTGATGACAGGGGAGGGGTCAATGAGCAGTTCTTC. Its translation is CASSDDRGGVNEQFF.

This clonotype appeared many times. The V gene is TRBV7-9, the J gene TRBJ2-5; D not resolved. CDR3 length equals 13 residues. Between the trimmed V and J ends, which lost 7 bases and 5 bases, there was a span of 14 bases. Germline-derived CDR1 and CDR2 are SEHNR and FQNEAQ (reference sequence). CDR3 bases: TGTGCCAGCACCGACCTTTGGGCGGAGACCCAGTACTTC. Its translation is CASTDLWAETQYF.

This clonotype was observed a few times. The chain is built from TRBV5-1 and TRBJ1-5, with a tentative D call TRBD1 (6 bases). V was pared by 4 bases and J by 8 bases, with 19 bases between. The CDR3 is made up of 15 amino acids. CDR1 is SGHRS, CDR2 YFSETQ, per germline. This CDR3 reads CASSASGQLGEPQHF. CDR3 in DNA: TGCGCCAGCAGCGCGTCCGGACAGCTAGGAGAGCCCCAGCATTTT.

This clonotype has a handful of counts. The rearrangement joins TRBV6-5 to TRBJ2-2; 9 positions agree with TRBD2. V trimming: 0 bases; J trimming: 10 bases; junction bases outside the gene matches: 18. The CDR3 sequence is 19 residues long. CDR1 and CDR2 (germline): MNHEY, SVGAGI. In DNA form, the CDR3 reads TGTGCCAGCAGTTACTCGAGGCAGCGGGGGGTGCCGAACACCAAGGAGCTGTTTTTT. The encoded protein is CASSYSRQRGVPNTKELFF.

This clonotype was seen a few times. This chain uses TRBV5-1 with TRBJ2-2; no clear D. Germline V gene lookup returns CDR1 SGHRS and CDR2 YFSETQ. This CDR3 spans 13 amino acids. The germline V and J ends were trimmed by 0 bases and 5 bases, with 5 bases remaining between them. The CDR3 region has the DNA TGCGCCAGCAGCTTGGCCGCGACCGGGGAGCTGTTTTTT. Translated, it gives CASSLAATGELFF.

The chain recombines TRBV4-3 with TRBJ1-5, with D possibly TRBD1 on 5 matching bases. The V end lost 0 bases, the J end lost 6 bases, and 12 bases lay between the germline ends. This CDR3 contains 15 residues. Germline CDR1 is LGHNA and CDR2 is YSLEER. The CDR3 nucleotides read TGCGCCAGCAGCCAAGAACGACAGATAACTCAGCCCCAGCATTTT. This translates into CASSQERQITQPQHF.

The V gene is TRBV20-1, the J gene TRBJ1-5; D gene uncertain. The CDR3 length is 13 residues. CDR1 is DFQATT and CDR2 is SNEGSKA in the germline V gene (reference sequence). Trimming shortened V by 1 base and J by 6 bases, and 10 bases separated the two germline ends. CDR3 residues: CSARAQGGQPQHF. For the CDR3, the DNA is TGCAGTGCTAGAGCGCAAGGAGGTCAGCCCCAGCATTTT.

This clonotype occurred a few times. The rearrangement joins TRBV4-1 to TRBJ2-5; D call uncertain. The CDR3 loop spans 14 amino acids. With 6 bases removed from V and 3 bases from J, the gap between germline ends came to 14 bases. Germline V gives CDR1 MGHRA, CDR2 YSYEKL. The DNA of the CDR3 is TGCGCCAGCAGTCTGTCGGACCCCGAAGAGACCCAGTACTTC. This translates into CASSLSDPEETQYF.

This clonotype has only a few counts. This sequence joins TRBV10-3 and TRBJ2-6; D not certain. Looked up from germline, CDR1 is ENHRY and CDR2 is SYGVKD. The CDR3 contains 15 residues. The V end lost 3 bases, the J end lost 2 bases, and 8 bases lay between the germline ends. The CDR3 sequence is CAISDLNAGANVLTF. The CDR3 bases are TGTGCCATCAGTGACCTAAACGCTGGGGCCAACGTCCTGACTTTC.

The J gene is TRBJ2-4, the V gene TRBV7-9, with TRBD1 as a possible D gene (6 bases). Between the trimmed V and J ends, which lost 5 bases and 6 bases, there was a span of 17 bases. The CDR3 runs 15 residues. The germline CDR1 and CDR2 sequences are SEHNR and FQNEAQ (reference sequence). CDR3 DNA sequence: TGTGCCAGCAGCCCCCGACAGGAATTGGGAAACATTCAGTACTTC. The encoded protein is CASSPRQELGNIQYF.

The genes are TRBV5-1 and TRBJ2-3; perhaps TRBD2 as D (6 bases). This CDR3 is 13 amino acids long. The ends were cut back, 8 bases at V and 5 bases at J, with 15 bases in the middle. Germline CDR1 SGHRS, CDR2 YFSETQ. CDR3 sequence (DNA): TGCGCCAGTCACCAGAACGGGGGAGATACGCAGTATTTT. Its protein is CASHQNGGDTQYF.